One sample yielded the 28 T cell receptor beta chains listed below, sequenced in a study of OX40 agonist ivuxolimab in advanced cancers. Method: immunoSEQ multiplex PCR; TCRdb's copy keeps in-frame clones and lacks some. Of some 99,000 clones in the sample, less than 95% were seen once. Source: CD4+ or CD8+ T cells sorted from blood, taken in a trial of the OX40 agonist ivuxolimab. The receptors originated from an adult with an advanced solid tumor such as melanoma, head and neck, liver or kidney cancer.

The CDR3 protein is CASSLVIHEGKYSNQPQHF. The CDR3 DNA follows: TGTGCCAGCAGTTTGGTTATTCATGAGGGAAAGTATAGCAATCAGCCCCAGCATTTT. The chain couples TRBV28 to TRBJ1-5, with unresolved D. The CDR3 covers 19 residues. Germline V gene lookup returns CDR1 MDHEN and CDR2 SYDVKM. Deletions cut 3 bases from V and 0 bases from J, with 21 bases between.

This chain uses TRBV6-4 with TRBJ2-1, with D tentatively TRBD2 (6 bases). CDR3 length: 16 amino acids. Germline CDR1 is MRHNA and CDR2 is SNTAGT. Between the trimmed V and J ends, which lost 2 bases and 8 bases, there was a span of 19 bases. CDR3 coding DNA: TGTGCCAGCAGTGACGAGGGAGGTACCGCAGGTCATGAGCAGTTCTTC. Residues: CASSDEGGTAGHEQFF.

J is TRBJ2-5 and V is TRBV6-6, with 9 bases aligning to TRBD1. Germline CDR1 and CDR2: MNHNY and SVGAGI (reference sequence). The trim removed 2 bases at V and 7 bases at J, leaving 8 bases unmatched. The CDR3 contains 15 residues. CDR3 amino acids: CASSYHGTGPRTQYF. For the CDR3, the DNA is TGTGCCAGCAGTTACCATGGGACAGGGCCTCGGACCCAGTACTTC.

J is TRBJ2-5 and V is TRBV6-5; a possible D gene is TRBD1 (5 bases). Trimming left V 7 bases short and J 5 bases short, with 14 bases between. Germline assignment: CDR1 MNHEY and CDR2 SVGAGI. This CDR3 contains 13 residues. For the CDR3, the DNA is TGTGCCAGCACCACCCAGGGCCGGGAGACCCAGTACTTC. Translating it yields CASTTQGRETQYF.

The chain recombines TRBV28 with TRBJ1-5, with unresolved D. This CDR3 contains 16 residues. From germline, CDR1 is MDHEN and CDR2 SYDVKM. Trimming shortened V by 3 bases and J by 0 bases, and 12 bases separated the two germline ends. CDR3 protein: CASSFPDGDSNQPQHF. DNA of the CDR3: TGTGCCAGCAGTTTCCCGGACGGGGATAGCAATCAGCCCCAGCATTTT.

The chain joins TRBV19 to TRBJ1-5; 7 nucleotides align to TRBD1. V trimming: 10 bases; J trimming: 0 bases; junction bases outside the gene matches: 9. CDR1 and CDR2 (germline): LNHDA, SQIVND (reference sequence). The CDR3 has 15 amino acids. CDR3 protein: CATARQGYSNQPQHF. CDR3 nucleotide sequence: TGTGCCACCGCGAGACAGGGCTATAGCAATCAGCCCCAGCATTTT.

The gene calls are TRBV18 and TRBJ2-2; D unclear. The germline V gene encodes CDR1 KGHSH and CDR2 LQKENI. This CDR3 has 15 residues. Trimming cost V 0 bases and J 4 bases, with 9 bases left between them. The CDR3, as DNA: TGTGCCAGCTCACCACCTCTTCTCAGCACCGGGGAGCTGTTTTTT. It yields the protein CASSPPLLSTGELFF.

The chain uses TRBV9 and TRBJ2-3; D remains unclear. The CDR3 spans 11 residues. Per germline, CDR1 SGDLS and CDR2 YYNGEE. Trimming cost V 0 bases and J 9 bases, with 5 bases left between them. Here the CDR3 DNA reads TGTGCCAGCAGCGTAGGACGGACGCAGTATTTT. This gives the protein CASSVGRTQYF. Filled out from reference TRBV9 and TRBJ2-3, the complete variable domain reads DSGVTQTPKHLITATGQRVTLRCSPRSGDLSVYWYQQSLDQGLQFLIQYYNGEERAKGNILERFSAQQFPDLHSELNLSSLELGDSALYFCASSVGRTQYFGPGTRLTVL.

This rearrangement joins TRBV5-1 to TRBJ1-2; no firm D call. The CDR3 has 15 amino acids. V was cut by 4 bases and J by 3 bases, with 16 bases left in between. Germline assignment: CDR1 SGHRS and CDR2 YFSETQ. Here the CDR3 DNA reads TGCGCCAGCAGCCCCGGTAGGGTTGGGGACTATGGCTACACCTTC. Amino acids: CASSPGRVGDYGYTF. Full variable domain (remainder filled in from reference TRBV5-1 and TRBJ1-2): KAGVTQTPRYLIKTRGQQVTLSCSPISGHRSVSWYQQTPGQGLQFLFEYFSETQRNKGNFPGRFSGRQFSNSRSEMNVSTLELGDSALYLCASSPGRVGDYGYTFGSGTRLTVV.

The J gene is TRBJ2-7, the V gene TRBV7-9, with TRBD2 as a possible D gene (6 bases). Trimming left V 3 bases short and J 0 bases short, with 15 bases between. CDR1 and CDR2 from the germline V gene are SEHNR and FQNEAQ (reference sequence). The CDR3 totals 16 residues. DNA for the CDR3: TGTGCCAGCAGCTTGGTGGGGGGACGAAGCTCCTACGAGCAGTACTTC. Encoded protein: CASSLVGGRSSYEQYF. Looking up the rest from reference TRBV7-9 and TRBJ2-7 gives the full variable domain: DTGVSQNPRHKITKRGQNVTFRCDPISEHNRLYWYRQTLGQGPEFLTYFQNEAQLEKSRLLSDRFSAERPKGSFSTLEIQRTEQGDSAMYLCASSLVGGRSSYEQYFGPGTRLTVT.

The chain carries TRBV27 and TRBJ2-1; the match to TRBD1 covers 8 bases. The length of the CDR3 is 16 residues. CDR1 is MNHEY and CDR2 is SMNVEV in the germline V gene (reference sequence). The V segment lost 3 bases and the J segment 10 bases; nucleotides outside the gene matches: 14. CDR3 sequence: CASSLEGRGPAQEQFF. CDR3 coding DNA: TGTGCCAGCAGTTTGGAGGGCAGGGGGCCCGCCCAGGAGCAGTTCTTC.

This clone was detected a few times. V usage is TRBV9 and J usage is TRBJ1-2; D gene ambiguous. This CDR3 contains 15 residues. V dropped 0 bases and J dropped 8 bases, with 17 bases sitting between them. Germline CDR1 reads SGDLS; CDR2 reads YYNGEE. The CDR3 sequence: CASSVEGRQTEGYTF. In DNA form, the CDR3 reads TGTGCCAGCAGCGTAGAAGGACGGCAAACGGAGGGCTACACCTTC.

This chain connects TRBV29-1 to TRBJ2-5; the match to TRBD1 covers 10 bases. V was clipped by 4 bases and J by 0 bases; unmatched bases: 8. Germline-derived CDR1 and CDR2 are SQVTM and ANQGSEA. The CDR3 spans 16 residues. CDR3 nucleotides: TGCAGCGTTGCGAGTTGGGACAGGGGTGACCAAGAGACCCAGTACTTC. It yields the protein CSVASWDRGDQETQYF.

This chain joins TRBV6-6 and TRBJ2-2; D is tentatively TRBD1 or TRBD2 (5 bases each). The CDR3 loop spans 16 amino acids. CDR1 and CDR2 (germline): MNHNY, SVGAGI (reference sequence). Trimming took off 2 bases at V and 1 base at J, with 11 bases between the two ends. The CDR3: CASSYVGDGNTGELFF. CDR3 DNA: TGTGCCAGCAGTTACGTGGGGGACGGGAACACCGGGGAGCTGTTTTTT.

Only one count was recorded for this clone. The chain is built from TRBV2 and TRBJ1-5, with D possibly matching TRBD1 (5 bases). CDR1 and CDR2 (germline): SNHLY, FYNNEI. Trimming pared 6 bases from V and 3 bases from J, leaving 12 bases between. The CDR3 length is 14 residues. CDR3 region: CASRQTVTNQPQHF. Here the CDR3 DNA reads TGTGCCAGCAGGCAGACAGTAACCAATCAGCCCCAGCATTTT. Together with reference TRBV2 and TRBJ1-5, the CDR3 gives the full variable domain: EPEVTQTPSHQVTQMGQEVILRCVPISNHLYFYWYRQILGQKVEFLVSFYNNEISEKSEIFDDQFSVERPDGSNFTLKIRSTKLEDSAMYFCASRQTVTNQPQHFGDGTRLSIL.

This chain connects TRBV27 to TRBJ1-2; possible D gene TRBD1, 6 bases. This CDR3 spans 13 amino acids. The germline V and J ends were trimmed by 2 bases and 8 bases, with 12 bases remaining between them. Germline V gene sequence: CDR1 MNHEY, CDR2 SMNVEV (reference sequence). CDR3: CASSLGRRGGYTF. CDR3 sequence (DNA): TGTGCCAGCAGTTTAGGCCGGAGGGGGGGCTACACCTTC.

This rearrangement joins TRBV7-9 to TRBJ1-6; 7 nucleotides line up with TRBD1. CDR3 length: 17 amino acids. Unmatched junction bases numbered 8, after V lost 3 bases and J lost 3 bases. CDR1 is SEHNR and CDR2 is FQNEAQ in the germline V gene (reference sequence). The CDR3 here is CASSFLRTGNYNSPLHF. The CDR3 coding sequence is TGTGCCAGCAGCTTCCTTCGGACAGGAAACTATAATTCACCCCTCCACTTT.

CDR3 bases: TGTGCCTGGAGTCGACAGACAACTAATGAAAAACTGTTTTTT. This translates into CAWSRQTTNEKLFF. The chain employs TRBV30 and TRBJ1-4; perhaps TRBD1 as D (5 bases). V lost 2 bases and J lost 0, with 7 bases in between. CDR1 GTSNPN and CDR2 SVGIG come from the germline V gene (reference sequence). The CDR3 runs 14 residues.

The CDR3 DNA sequence: TGTGCCAGCAGCTTGGCAGGGGAGTTCTATGGCTACACCTTC. Protein product: CASSLAGEFYGYTF. The J gene is TRBJ1-2, the V gene TRBV11-1, with TRBD1 as a possible D gene (6 bases). This CDR3 contains 14 residues. Trimming pared 3 bases from V and 4 bases from J, leaving 12 bases between. Germline V CDR1 and CDR2: SGHAT, FQDESV (reference sequence). Using reference TRBV11-1 and TRBJ1-2 for the parts outside the CDR3, the full variable domain is EAEVAQSPRYKITEKSQAVAFWCDPISGHATLYWYRQILGQGPELLVQFQDESVVDDSQLPKDRFSAERLKGVDSTLKIQPAELGDSAMYLCASSLAGEFYGYTFGSGTRLTVV.

As concerns this clone: Relative to the germline gene, one junction end is altered; a read error may explain this. This chain uses TRBV6-1 with TRBJ1-6; D not resolved. Looked up from germline, CDR1 is MNHNS and CDR2 is SASEGT. The CDR3 sequence is 9 residues long. CDR3 residues: CASNLRALF. The CDR3 DNA reads TGTGCCAGCAATCTCCGGGCCCTCTTT.

The rearrangement links TRBV5-4 to TRBJ2-3; no firm D call. CDR1 and CDR2 (germline): SGHNT, YYREEE (reference sequence). CDR3 size: 14 residues. V was clipped by 2 bases and J by 4 bases, with 11 bases between them. The CDR3 coding sequence is TGTGCCAGCAGCTTTGCGCTAGTTCCAGATACGCAGTATTTT. Translating it yields CASSFALVPDTQYF. The entire variable domain, with the rest obtained from reference TRBV5-4 and TRBJ2-3, is as follows: ETGVTQSPTHLIKTRGQQVTLRCSSQSGHNTVSWYQQALGQGPQFIFQYYREEENGRGNFPPRFSGLQFPNYSSELNVNALELDDSALYLCASSFALVPDTQYFGPGTRLTVL.

The CDR3 loop is CASSLRPSGRGETQYF. DNA of the CDR3: TGCGCCAGCAGCTTGAGGCCTAGCGGGAGGGGAGAGACCCAGTACTTC. The J gene is TRBJ2-5, the V gene TRBV5-1, with TRBD2 matching 12 bases. The CDR3 loop spans 16 amino acids. The V segment lost 1 base and the J segment 4 bases; nucleotides outside the gene matches: 5. Germline-derived CDR1 and CDR2 are SGHRS and YFSETQ.

CDR3 DNA: TGTGCCAGCAGCCTGGAATACAATCAGCCCCAGCATTTT. Residues: CASSLEYNQPQHF. V gene TRBV7-9 combines with J gene TRBJ1-5; D unresolved. V dropped 5 bases and J dropped 3 bases, with 8 bases sitting between them. Germline CDR1 reads SEHNR; CDR2 reads FQNEAQ (reference sequence). CDR3 length equals 13 residues.

CDR3 amino acids: CASGSSPGNTGELFF. CDR3 sequence (DNA): TGTGCCAGCGGATCTAGCCCGGGGAACACCGGGGAGCTGTTTTTT. The rearrangement links TRBV11-3 to TRBJ2-2; TRBD2 might be the D (5 bases). The V gene lost 8 bases and the J gene lost 1 base, with 14 bases spanning the gap. The V gene's germline CDR1 is SGHNT and CDR2 YENEEA. The CDR3 sequence is 15 residues long.

This chain joins TRBV5-4 and TRBJ2-1, with 8 bases identical to TRBD1. The germline CDR1 and CDR2 sequences are SGHNT and YYREEE (reference sequence). V trimming: 4 bases; J trimming: 15 bases; junction bases outside the gene matches: 9. The CDR3 totals 12 residues. In DNA form, the CDR3 reads TGTGCCAGCAGCGGGCAGGGGGCGAGGCGGTTCTTC. It is translated as CASSGQGARRFF.

The chain is built from TRBV2 and TRBJ1-4; D may be TRBD1 (6 bases). Trimming cost V 9 bases and J 5 bases, with 13 bases left between them. Germline CDR1 SNHLY, CDR2 FYNNEI. The CDR3 is made up of 13 amino acids. CDR3 nucleotides: TGTGCCAGTCGGTCGCAGGGGAATGAAAAACTGTTTTTT. Residues: CASRSQGNEKLFF.

This clone was counted a few times. The chain recombines TRBV9 with TRBJ2-7, with a tentative D call TRBD1 (5 bases). Trimming removed 0 bases from V and 1 base from J, with 8 bases in between. The CDR3 totals 14 residues. Germline CDR1 SGDLS, CDR2 YYNGEE. CDR3 nucleotide sequence: TGTGCCAGCAGCGTAGGCGCAGGGTCCTACGAGCAGTACTTC. Translation: CASSVGAGSYEQYF.

CDR3 bases: TGCAGCGTTGCGGGGGTCGGAAACACCATATATTTT. It specifies CSVAGVGNTIYF. The chain couples TRBV29-1 to TRBJ1-3; a weak D match, TRBD1 (5 bases). The CDR3 is 12 amino acids. V lost 4 bases and J lost 4, with 8 bases in between. Germline values: CDR1 SQVTM, CDR2 ANQGSEA.